This record covers a single T cell receptor (beta chain). The ends were cut back, 7 bases at V and 1 base at J, with 15 bases in the middle. This CDR3 has 15 amino acids. The V gene's germline CDR1 is SNHLY and CDR2 FYNNEI. The sample belongs to a study of blood T cell repertoires in COVID-19. Across the study: Acute and convalescent COVID-19 specimens originated in the United States, Italy and Spain.

Original processing methods: Amplifying reference gene primers gave estimates of nucleated cell counts. TCRdb keeps only in-frame clones here, not all; method: immunoSEQ multiplex PCR. The DNA was the basis for D and trimming; V, J and clone size are from that table. The table records tens of thousands of clones, roughly 79% of them present only once. The chain couples TRBV2 to TRBJ2-3, with D perhaps matching TRBD1 (6 bases). Sequencing used peripheral blood. The TCR was taken from a woman between 70 and 85 years old with acute or convalescent COVID-19. The CDR3 sequence is CASNGRGWGTDTQYF. CDR3 bases: TGTGCCAGCAACGGCAGGGGCTGGGGCACAGATACGCAGTATTTT.